The present T cell receptor (beta chain) was sequenced within a study of CD8 T cells in Susac syndrome. Trimming removed 5 bases at V and 5 bases at J, with 19 bases between. Looked up from germline, CDR1 is SGHNT and CDR2 is YENEEA. The CDR3 has 16 amino acids. Sequencing targeted TCR beta in T cells from blood (CD8+ and CD4+). The multiple sclerosis controls consisted of treatment-naive patients with relapsing-remitting disease, either stable or active. Negative isolation was applied to CD8+ and CD4+ T cells, and FACS enrichment was applied to TEMRA cells. Random hexamers served to reverse transcribe about 0.45 to 1 ug RNA. Amplification of TCR beta CDR3 used immunoSEQ multiplex PCR across 54 Vbeta and 13 Jbeta. Using its own MiXCR run on the immunoSEQ multiplex PCR reads, TCRdb lists one record per CDR3 protein. The sample shows about 130,000 distinct CDR3 sequences, roughly 89% of them seen only once.

V and J are TRBV11-3 and TRBJ2-1; either TRBD1 or TRBD2 may supply D (6 bases each). The clonotype was recovered from a human donor with multiple sclerosis. The sequenced sample was CD8+ T cells from PBMCs. DNA of the CDR3: TGTGCCAGCAGCCGAAGAGGGGGGCAATCAAACAATGAGCAGTTCTTC. Protein product: CASSRRGGQSNNEQFF.